Sequencing of this TCR beta chain was carried out in a study of T cell repertoires in ileal Crohn's disease. Method: immunoSEQ multiplex PCR; TCRdb's copy keeps in-frame clones and lacks some. Of approximately 6,800 clones in the sample, 70% are singletons; the top ten hold roughly 20%. Germline assignment: CDR1 SGDLS and CDR2 YYNGEE. Trimming cost V 0 bases and J 2 bases; bases outside gene matches: 6. This CDR3 contains 17 residues. Only a few counts were recorded for this clone. The chain carries TRBV9 and TRBJ2-3; 10 nucleotides align to TRBD1. The clonotype comes from an adult with Crohn's disease. Sequencing used ileal tissue. In DNA form, the CDR3 reads TGTGCCAGCAGCGTAGGAGGGGGGACAGGGGTCACAGATACGCAGTATTTT. This gives the protein CASSVGGGTGVTDTQYF.